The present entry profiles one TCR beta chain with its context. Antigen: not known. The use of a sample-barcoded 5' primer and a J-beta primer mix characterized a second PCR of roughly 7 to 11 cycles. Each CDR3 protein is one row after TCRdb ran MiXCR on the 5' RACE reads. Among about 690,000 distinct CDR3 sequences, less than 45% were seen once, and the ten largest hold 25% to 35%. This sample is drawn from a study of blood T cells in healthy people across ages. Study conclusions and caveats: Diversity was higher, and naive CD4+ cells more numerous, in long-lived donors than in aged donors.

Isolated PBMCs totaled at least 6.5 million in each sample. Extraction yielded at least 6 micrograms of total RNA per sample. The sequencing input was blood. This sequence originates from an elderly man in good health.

The CDR3 protein is CASSLGLEGLSDTQYF. The DNA of the CDR3 is TGCGCCAGCAGCCTGGGTTTGGAGGGCCTCTCTGATACGCAGTATTTT. The chain recombines TRBV5-1 with TRBJ2-3; D is possibly TRBD2 (6 bases). Germline lookup yields CDR1 SGHRS and CDR2 YFSETQ. Trimming took 4 bases from V and 6 from J, leaving 21 bases between them. CDR3 length: 16 amino acids.